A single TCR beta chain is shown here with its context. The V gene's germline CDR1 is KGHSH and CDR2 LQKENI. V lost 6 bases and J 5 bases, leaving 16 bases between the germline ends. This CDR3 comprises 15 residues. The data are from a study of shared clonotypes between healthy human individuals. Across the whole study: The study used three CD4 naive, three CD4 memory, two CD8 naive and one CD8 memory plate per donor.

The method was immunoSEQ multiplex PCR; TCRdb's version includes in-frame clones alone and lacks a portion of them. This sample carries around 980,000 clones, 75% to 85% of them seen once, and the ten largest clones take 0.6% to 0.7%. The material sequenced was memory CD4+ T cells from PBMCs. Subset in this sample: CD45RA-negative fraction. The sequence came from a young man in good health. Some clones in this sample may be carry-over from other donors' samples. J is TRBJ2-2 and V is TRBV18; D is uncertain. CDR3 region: CASSRSNVGTGELFF. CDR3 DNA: TGTGCCAGCTCCCGCTCCAACGTGGGAACCGGGGAGCTGTTTTTT.